This TCR beta chain was recovered during a study of beta chain features in type 1 diabetes. Study findings and constraints: Whether TCRB rearrangement is influenced by HLA type was left unresolved in this analysis.

Every bit of the isolated RNA underwent reverse transcription, so sequencing read expressed TCRB transcripts. Profiled with immunoSEQ multiplex PCR; TCRdb holds only in-frame clones, not every one. Of hundreds of thousands of clones listed, around an eighth are singletons. A remark on this clone: Its antigen is undetermined.

Germline lookup yields CDR1 SGHDN and CDR2 FVKESK. Germline trimming cut 8 bases from V and 6 bases from J; bases unmatched to any gene: 25. The length of the CDR3 is 20 residues. This chain connects TRBV14 to TRBJ2-1; 10 bases are a match to TRBD2. The receptor's source is a man younger than 30 in good health. Sequencing was performed on naive CD4+ T cells from blood. CDR3 in DNA: TGTGCCAGCTCCCCCCTAGCGGGAGAGGGGGGTGTGGGTAGAGCCAATGAGCAGTTCTTC. Translating it yields CASSPLAGEGGVGRANEQFF.